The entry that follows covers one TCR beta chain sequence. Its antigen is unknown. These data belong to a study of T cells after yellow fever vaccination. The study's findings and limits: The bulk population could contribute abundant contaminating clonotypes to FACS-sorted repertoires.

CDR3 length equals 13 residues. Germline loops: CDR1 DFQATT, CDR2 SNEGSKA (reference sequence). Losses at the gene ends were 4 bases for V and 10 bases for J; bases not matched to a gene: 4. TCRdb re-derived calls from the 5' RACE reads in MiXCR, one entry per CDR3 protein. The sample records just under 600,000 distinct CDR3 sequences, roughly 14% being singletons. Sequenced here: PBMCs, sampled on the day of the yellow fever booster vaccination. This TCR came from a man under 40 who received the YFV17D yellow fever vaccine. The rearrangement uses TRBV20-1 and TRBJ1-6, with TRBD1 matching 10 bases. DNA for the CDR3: TGCAGTGCTACCCCGGGACAGGGGTCACCCCTCCACTTT. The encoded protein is CSATPGQGSPLHF.